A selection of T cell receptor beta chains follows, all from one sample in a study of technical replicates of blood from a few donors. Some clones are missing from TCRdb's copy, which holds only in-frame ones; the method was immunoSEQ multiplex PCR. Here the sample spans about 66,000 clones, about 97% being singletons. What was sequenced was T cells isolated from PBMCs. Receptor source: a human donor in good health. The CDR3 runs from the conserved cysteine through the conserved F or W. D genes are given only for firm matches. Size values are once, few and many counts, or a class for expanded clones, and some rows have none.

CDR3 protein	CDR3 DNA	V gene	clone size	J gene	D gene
CAWSVRRLAKNIQYF	TGTGCCTGGAGTGTCCGGCGGCTAGCCAAAAACATTCAGTACTTC	TRBV30	NA	TRBJ2-4	NA
CASSFRGLAYTDTQYF	TGTGCCAGCAGCTTTCGCGGACTAGCTTACACAGATACGCAGTATTTT	TRBV11-2	NA	TRBJ2-3	TRBD2
CASSPSGPNTGELFF	TGTGCCAGCAGCCCAAGCGGGCCGAACACCGGGGAGCTGTTTTTT	TRBV11-2	NA	TRBJ2-2	NA
CATGTGDREQYF	TGTGCCACCGGGACAGGGGACCGCGAGCAGTACTTC	TRBV7-9	NA	TRBJ2-7	TRBD1
CASSLSPGSDTQYF	TGTGCCAGCAGCCTTAGCCCGGGATCAGATACGCAGTATTTT	TRBV11-2	NA	TRBJ2-3	NA
CASRGGIYTEAFF	TGTGCCAGCAGGGGAGGAATTTACACTGAAGCTTTCTTT	TRBV5-8	NA	TRBJ1-1	NA
CASRNTGFTEAFF	TGTGCCAGCAGAAATACAGGGTTCACTGAAGCTTTCTTT	TRBV13	NA	TRBJ1-1	NA
CASMTAGLYEQYF	TGTGCCAGTATGACAGCGGGATTATACGAGCAGTACTTC	TRBV7-2	NA	TRBJ2-7	TRBD2
CASSFPGLGTEAFF	TGTGCCAGCAGCTTTCCAGGGTTGGGCACTGAAGCTTTCTTT	TRBV7-2	NA	TRBJ1-1	NA
CAIRSGVGGYEQYF	TGTGCCATCAGGTCCGGGGTAGGGGGCTACGAGCAGTACTTC	TRBV10-3	once	TRBJ2-7	NA
CATSRAGRLDNQPQHF	TGTGCCACCAGCAGAGCCGGAAGACTGGACAATCAGCCCCAGCATTTT	TRBV15	NA	TRBJ1-5	NA
CAWSSFDLMFF	TGTGCCTGGAGCTCCTTTGACTTGATGTTTTTT	TRBV30	NA	TRBJ1-4	NA
CASSQGTSPTGELFF	TGTGCCAGCAGCCAGGGGACTAGCCCTACCGGGGAGCTGTTTTTT	TRBV4-2	NA	TRBJ2-2	TRBD2
CASSFNTDTQYF	TGTGCCAGCAGTTTCAACACAGATACGCAGTATTTT	TRBV28	NA	TRBJ2-3	NA
CAWSVGGGQPQHF	TGTGCCTGGAGTGTTGGGGGCGGTCAGCCCCAGCATTTT	TRBV30	once	TRBJ1-5	NA
CASSGLGLPGANEKLFF	TGTGCCAGCAGTGGGCTCGGACTCCCGGGGGCTAATGAAAAACTGTTTTTT	TRBV2	NA	TRBJ1-4	NA
CASSSSGSPTDTQYF	TGCGCCAGCAGTTCGAGCGGGAGTCCCACAGATACGCAGTATTTT	TRBV10-2	NA	TRBJ2-3	TRBD2
CASSLRDYRSTGELFF	TGTGCCAGCAGCCTCCGGGACTATAGATCAACCGGGGAGCTGTTTTTT	TRBV7-3	few	TRBJ2-2	TRBD2
CASREFGTGTRSYEQYF	TGTGCCAGCAGGGAATTTGGGACAGGGACTCGATCCTACGAGCAGTACTTC	TRBV6-1	NA	TRBJ2-7	TRBD1